This is a list of T cell receptor beta chains from one sample in a study of long-term antiretroviral therapy in people with HIV. Only in-frame clones appear in the TCRdb table, and some are missing; sequencing was by immunoSEQ multiplex PCR. The sample lists approximately 25,000 clones, roughly 82% occurring once. This specimen was unsorted PBMCs, taken 3 years after starting antiretroviral therapy. These TCRs come from a man aged 50-59 years with HIV. CDR3s include the opening cysteine and the closing phenylalanine or tryptophan. D genes are given only for firm matches. Some rows have no size entry. The others give once, few or many, or a class for an expanded clone.

d_gene	j_gene	v_gene	abundance	CDR3nt	CDR3aa
.	TRBJ1-1	TRBV20-1	.	TGCAGTGCTAGTCGAGTTGAAGCTTTCTTT	CSASRVEAFF
.	TRBJ2-3	TRBV28	.	TGTGCCAGCAGGGAGGGGGCAGCAGATACGCAGTATTTT	CASREGAADTQYF
.	TRBJ1-5	TRBV7-2	.	TGTGCCAGCAGCTTAAATTCCGGGGACATTCAGCCCCAGCATTTT	CASSLNSGDIQPQHF
.	TRBJ1-6	TRBV10-3	few	TGTGCCATCAGTGGGGCGGTTAATTCACCCCTCCACTTT	CAISGAVNSPLHF
.	TRBJ2-6	TRBV30	.	TGTGCCTCGGACAGAGCCTCTGGGGCCAACGTCCTGACTTTC	CASDRASGANVLTF
.	TRBJ2-1	TRBV28	few	TGTGCCAGCAGCGAACAGACTGGGGCCGGGGAGCAGTTCTTC	CASSEQTGAGEQFF
.	TRBJ1-2	TRBV14	.	TGTGCCAGCAGCCTGGGAGGGTATGGCTACACCTTC	CASSLGGYGYTF
.	TRBJ2-5	TRBV30	.	TGTGCCTCGACCCCACGGGACGGGAGAGGCCAAGAGACCCAGTACTTC	CASTPRDGRGQETQYF
.	TRBJ2-3	TRBV7-6	.	TGTGCCAGCAGCTTTAGCGGCCCTGGGACAGATACGCAGTATTTT	CASSFSGPGTDTQYF
.	TRBJ1-1	TRBV28	.	TGTGCCAGCAGTTCGACGGGGGATATAGAAGCTTTCTTT	CASSSTGDIEAFF
.	TRBJ1-1	TRBV5-4	.	TGTGCCAGCAGCTATACGGCAGGCATGAACACTGAAGCTTTCTTT	CASSYTAGMNTEAFF
.	TRBJ2-7	TRBV2	.	TGTGCCAGCAGTACCGGACTGCCAGAGCAGTACTTC	CASSTGLPEQYF
TRBD1	TRBJ1-2	TRBV19	.	TGTGCCAGGGAGACAGGGTATTCTCGGGATGGCTACACCTTC	CARETGYSRDGYTF
TRBD1	TRBJ1-3	TRBV30	.	TGTGCCTGGAGGGACGGACAGGGTGGAAACACCATATATTTT	CAWRDGQGGNTIYF
.	TRBJ1-2	TRBV28	.	TGTGCCAGCAGTGCCGGGCCCTATGGCTACACCTTC	CASSAGPYGYTF
TRBD2	TRBJ2-5	TRBV5-1	.	TGCGCCAGCAGCTTGGTTGCGGGGGGGCAAGAGACCCAGTACTTC	CASSLVAGGQETQYF
.	TRBJ1-4	TRBV7-2	few	TGTGCCAGCAGCCCCAGACGGGACGGGGGAGAAAAACTGTTTTTT	CASSPRRDGGEKLFF
.	TRBJ2-7	TRBV7-9	few	TGTGCCACATCGGGGGAGGAAGACGAGCAGTACTTC	CATSGEEDEQYF
.	TRBJ1-2	TRBV5-1	few	TGCGCCAGCAGCTTGGCCCCACGGGGGCTTGTCTATGGCTACACCTTC	CASSLAPRGLVYGYTF
TRBD1	TRBJ1-2	TRBV28	.	TGTGCCAGCAGCCCTGGGGACAGGGGTCGACGATACACCTTC	CASSPGDRGRRYTF
TRBD1	TRBJ2-7	TRBV2	.	TGTGCCAGCAGTGAGACAGGGGTCGAGCAGTACTTC	CASSETGVEQYF
.	TRBJ1-1	TRBV6-4	.	TGTGCCAGCAGTGAAAATTGGAACACTGAAGCTTTCTTT	CASSENWNTEAFF
.	TRBJ1-4	TRBV18	.	TGTGCCAGCTCACCGGACGGGTATAATGAAAAACTGTTTTTT	CASSPDGYNEKLFF
.	TRBJ2-1	TRBV5-1	.	TGCGCCAGCAGCTTGGCGGGGGCGCCGCGGGAGAATGAGCAGTTCTTC	CASSLAGAPRENEQFF
.	TRBJ1-5	TRBV19	once	TGTGCCAGTAGTATTGGCAGGGACCTTTTCGAGCCCCAGCATTTT	CASSIGRDLFEPQHF
.	TRBJ1-2	TRBV6-6	.	TGTGCCAGCAATCAGGGGTTTCCCCTTTATGGCTACACCTTC	CASNQGFPLYGYTF
.	TRBJ1-1	TRBV7-8	.	TGTGCCAGCAGCAAGCGAGAACAGGCCCGGAGGACTGAAGCTTTCTTT	CASSKREQARRTEAFF
.	TRBJ2-1	TRBV19	.	TGTGCCAGTAGTCCACGGGGGCAGGGGTCCGTTCACAGCTACAATGAGCAGTTCTTC	CASSPRGQGSVHSYNEQFF
TRBD1	TRBJ1-2	TRBV29-1	.	TGCAGCGTTCGGGGACAGGGCGCCGACTATGGCTACACCTTC	CSVRGQGADYGYTF
.	TRBJ2-1	TRBV2	few	TGTGCCAGCAGTATCGACAATAGCAGCGATGAGCAGTTCTTC	CASSIDNSSDEQFF
.	TRBJ1-1	TRBV10-2	.	TGCGCCAGCACCCCCGGCACTAGACTCGAGCTGAACACTGAAGCTTTCTTT	CASTPGTRLELNTEAFF
.	TRBJ1-5	TRBV7-2	.	TGTGCCAGCGGCGATAGCAATCAGCCCCAGCATTTT	CASGDSNQPQHF
TRBD1	TRBJ2-3	TRBV7-9	.	TGTGCCAGCAGCCCCCGACAGGGGACTAGCACAGATACGCAGTATTTT	CASSPRQGTSTDTQYF
TRBD1	TRBJ1-1	TRBV18	.	TGTGCCAGTTCAATGTCAGGGGGCGCGGTGACTGAAGCTTTCTTT	CASSMSGGAVTEAFF
.	TRBJ1-1	TRBV9	few	TGTGCCAGCAGCACAAGACTTTCCGCTGAAGCTTTCTTT	CASSTRLSAEAFF
TRBD2	TRBJ2-1	TRBV19	.	TGTGCCAGTTCGCGGGGGGGCAACGGTAACTACAATGAGCAGTTCTTC	CASSRGGNGNYNEQFF